This T cell receptor beta chain was obtained from a study of blood T cell repertoires in COVID-19. Study context: PBMCs, B-cell-depleted T cells, or T cells provided the cDNA or gDNA that made up the material.

All enrollees were roughly 18 to 90 years old and from 20 to 25 US areas. Participants' reported clinical history set cohort assignment. Before being deemed recovered, Cohort 3 donors had two negative PCRs, clearance, or symptom resolution. Some clones are missing from TCRdb's copy, which holds only in-frame ones; the method was immunoSEQ multiplex PCR. The data show 150,000 to 200,000 clones, around 91% seen once. The CDR3 has 16 amino acids. Trimming took 4 bases from V and 5 from J; bases not matched to a gene: 13. Germline assignment: CDR1 LGHDT and CDR2 YNNKEL (reference sequence). The chain joins TRBV3-1 (or the pseudogene TRBV3-2) to TRBJ2-7; 8 nucleotides match TRBD2. This TCR derives from a woman aged 18-29 years who had recovered from COVID-19. What was sequenced was PBMCs or T cells enriched from blood (not recorded which). Written as DNA, the CDR3 is TGTGCCAGCAGCCCCAACTTCGGACTAGCCCGGGACGAGCAGTACTTC. Translating it yields CASSPNFGLARDEQYF.